The clone carrying this TCR beta chain was picked up one time. This entry belongs to a study of shared clonotypes between healthy human individuals. Study-level background: Ranging from 18 to 49 in age, donors were a couple of women and three men.

Several immunoSEQ plates held equal portions of the genomic DNA taken from each subset. Using immunoSEQ multiplex PCR, the repertoire was profiled, and TCRdb retains in-frame clones only, with some absent. Here the sample spans approximately 740,000 clones, about 74% being singletons. The CDR3 spans 13 residues. V shed 4 bases, J shed 4 bases, and the junction held 4 bases outside the gene matches. Germline values: CDR1 SGHNT, CDR2 YYREEE (reference sequence). Sequencing used memory CD4+ T cells sorted from blood. This sample's subset: CD45RA-negative fraction. This receptor was identified in a woman in her 30s in good health. The chain is built from TRBV5-4 and TRBJ1-2, with 7 nucleotides matching TRBD1. CDR3 region: CASSRDSSYGYTF. DNA for the CDR3: TGTGCCAGCAGCCGGGACAGCAGCTATGGCTACACCTTC.